This T cell receptor beta chain originates from a study of CXCR3-negative and CXCR3-positive naive CD8 T cells (dated by TCRdb to between 2017 and 2020). Background on the whole study: In total, approximately 130 million TRB reads were obtained, or roughly 1.5 +/- 0.3 million reads per library. Data from ten or so donors, pooled across two independent experiments, went into the diversity and physicochemical repertoire analyses. For the TRBV-TRBJ cluster analysis, the naive subsets came from 5 or 6 donors, while the memory cells came from 3 donors. General findings and caveats noted by the study authors: Because surface CD5, which is linked to self-reactivity in mice, was comparable between the naive subsets, TCR interaction strength was also inferred from TRB CDR3 physicochemical properties. Both naive subsets had comparably high repertoire diversity, while memory CD8+ T cells had much lower repertoire diversity. TRB CDR3s from CXCR3-positive naive cells showed higher hydrophobicity (lower Kidera factor 4), lower energy, and higher strength and volume indices than CXCR3-negative naive cells. Within the same donor, TRBV-TRBJ usage looked similar between naive CXCR3-negative and CXCR3-positive cells, but memory cells had distinct patterns. CXCR3 expression partially decreased after cryopreservation, so most assays used freshly isolated PBMCs.

The CDR3 numbers 16 residues from cysteine through phenylalanine. This entry has no DNA. For each CD8+ T cell subset, flow sorting was done in triplicate, and around 300,000 cells per subset went directly into RLT lysis buffer. Naive CD8+ T cells were defined stringently as CD45RO-CCR7+CD27+CD95- to exclude memory contaminants. Using standard density gradient centrifugation, peripheral blood mononuclear cells were isolated from buffy coats. A FACSAria III was used to flow-sort naive CD8+ T cells into CXCR3-negative and CXCR3-positive populations. Total RNA was extracted from sorted cells with an RNeasy Mini Kit. The sequencer listed for this sample is NextSeq 550. The Human TCR Profiling Kit (MiLaboratory) was used to make UMI-labeled 5' RACE TRB cDNA libraries. cDNA synthesis used the entire amount of extracted RNA, and PCR amplification then used the entire amount of cDNA produced. The libraries were made side by side, with each library going through the same number of PCR cycles. As for how the authors treated the data: About 53,000 +/- 9,400 unique UMI-labeled TRB cDNA molecules per library were extracted with MIGEC and MiXCR, with at least two reads per UMI required. On average, about 40,000 +/- 10,000 functional in-frame TRB CDR3 nucleotide clonotypes lacking stop codons were found per library. Diversity metrics, including normalized Shannon-Wiener and Chao1, were computed in VDJtools after downsampling to 5000 UMI-labeled TRB molecules per sample. VDJtools was used to calculate clonotype-size-weighted physicochemical properties of the central five CDR3 residues, namely interaction energy, strength, volume and Kidera factor 4. Based on TCRdb reprocessing of the reads, there is one entry per CDR3 protein sequence, and DNA is missing. The V and J calls were determined by TCRdb, not by the authors. The sample table includes about 130,000 distinct CDR3 sequences. The ten largest make up approximately 0.3% of the sample.

A note on this clonotype: Its antigen target is currently unknown.

The V gene is TRBV12-3 or TRBV12-4 and the J gene is TRBJ2-7; TCRdb's D gene call, TRBD1, goes unchecked for lack of DNA. The material sequenced was naive CXCR3- CD8+ T cells from blood. Taken with the paper, the label for cell subset or site translates to: CD45RO-CCR7+CD27+CD95- naive CD8+ T cells lacking CXCR3 (TNR3-). The TCR originated in a human donor in good health. Some clones in this sample may be carry-over from other donors' samples. The CDR3 region has the sequence CASSSSRGQGSHEQYF.